A selection of T cell receptor beta chains follows, all from one sample in a study of blood T cell repertoires in COVID-19. Generated by immunoSEQ multiplex PCR, the TCRdb table keeps only in-frame clones and is missing some. This sample carries around 250,000 clones, 80% to 90% of them seen once, and the ten largest clones take 6.2%. The sequencing input was peripheral blood. The receptors derive from a man between 60 and 75 years old with acute or convalescent COVID-19. Both conserved end residues are part of each CDR3. A D gene is named only where the DNA matches it firmly. A clone size is listed for some rows: how often the clone was seen (once, few, many), or a class if it is expanded.

>TRBV4-2|TRBJ2-3|-|TRBD2
TGTGCCAGCAGCCAAAGGATAGCGGGAGCAGATACGCAGTATTTT
CASSQRIAGADTQYF
>TRBV7-2|TRBJ2-1|-|-
TGTGCCAGCAGCTTAGAGATAGCTCTCAACAATGAGCAGTTCTTC
CASSLEIALNNEQFF
>TRBV30|TRBJ2-5|-|TRBD1
TGTGCCTGGAGTCCCAGGGGGAAAGAAGAGACCCAGTACTTC
CAWSPRGKEETQYF
>TRBV6-5|TRBJ1-3|-|-
TGTGCCAGCAGGAGGGGGTCAGGAAACACCATATATTTT
CASRRGSGNTIYF
>TRBV15|TRBJ2-7|-|TRBD1
TGTGCCACCAGCAGTCCCAGCCTCTGGACAGGGTCCTTCTCCTACGAGCAGTACTTC
CATSSPSLWTGSFSYEQYF
>TRBV28|TRBJ1-3|-|-
TGTGCCAGCAGTTTTCGAGAACGACTGAGCTCTGGAAACACCATATATTTT
CASSFRERLSSGNTIYF
>TRBV10-3|TRBJ2-1|once|TRBD2
TGTGCCACCGGGGAGGGCTCCTACAATGAGCAGTTCTTC
CATGEGSYNEQFF
>TRBV5-3|TRBJ1-1|-|TRBD1
TGTGCCAGAAGCCAGGGACAGCCCATCGGTCGTGAAGCTTTCTTT
CARSQGQPIGREAFF
>TRBV30|TRBJ2-7|-|TRBD2
TGTGCCTGTCCCCGGACTAGCGGGCCCAACTCCTACGAGCAGTACTTC
CACPRTSGPNSYEQYF
>TRBV5-4|TRBJ2-1|-|-
TGTGCCAGCAGCTTGGAGGTGCTGGCGGGTAGGGAGCAGTTCTTC
CASSLEVLAGREQFF
>TRBV6-4|TRBJ1-2|-|TRBD1
TGTGCCAGCAGTGAGGGCCAGGGGGAGCGTTATGGCTACACCTTC
CASSEGQGERYGYTF
>TRBV28|TRBJ2-2|-|-
TGTGCCAGCAGTTTTTACTCGAGGTTCTCCGCGAACACCGGGGAGCTGTTTTTT
CASSFYSRFSANTGELFF
>TRBV27|TRBJ2-7|-|-
TGTGCCAGCAGTTTAAACGACAGACCCCGCGAGCAGTACTTC
CASSLNDRPREQYF
>TRBV11-3|TRBJ2-1|once|TRBD1
TGTGCCAGCAGCTTAGCGGGACAGGGGAACAATGAGCAGTTCTTC
CASSLAGQGNNEQFF
>TRBV5-4|TRBJ2-7|-|TRBD1
TGTGCCAGCAGCCCTTATGTAGGGGGCGACGAGCAGTACTTC
CASSPYVGGDEQYF
>TRBV7-3|TRBJ1-6|-|-
TGTGCCAGCAGCCGTGAAACAGGGTCACCCCTCCACTTT
CASSRETGSPLHF
>TRBV27|TRBJ2-1|-|TRBD2
TGTGCCAGCAGTTTTGACGGACTAGCTCCGAATGAGCAGTTCTTC
CASSFDGLAPNEQFF
>TRBV19|TRBJ1-4|-|TRBD1
TGTGCCAGTAGTGACCGGGACAGTAATGAAAAACTGTTTTTT
CASSDRDSNEKLFF
>TRBV6-5|TRBJ2-2|-|-
TGTGCCATCAAACCGGGACACAGCACCGGGGAGCTGTTTTTT
CAIKPGHSTGELFF
>TRBV28|TRBJ1-5|once|TRBD1
TGTGCCAGCAGTTTATGGGGGACAGGGGTACAGCCCCAGCATTTT
CASSLWGTGVQPQHF
>TRBV6-2/TRBV6-3|TRBJ2-3|-|-
TGTGCCAGCAGTTACAGGAGAACAGGGCCGGATACGCAGTATTTT
CASSYRRTGPDTQYF
>TRBV6-1|TRBJ2-5|-|TRBD2
TGTGCCAGCAGTGATACTAGCGGGAGAGAGACCCAGTACTTC
CASSDTSGRETQYF
>TRBV14|TRBJ2-7|-|TRBD2
TGTGCCAGCAGCCAAGTTAGCGGGCCGGGGGAGCAGTACTTC
CASSQVSGPGEQYF
>TRBV6-5|TRBJ1-5|-|-
TGTGCCAGCAGTTGGGGCAGGGTCAATCAGCCCCAGCATTTT
CASSWGRVNQPQHF
>TRBV6-5|TRBJ1-5|-|TRBD1
TGTGCCAGCAGTTTGCGGACAGGGGATTGGGGTAAGCCCCAGCATTTT
CASSLRTGDWGKPQHF
>TRBV11-1|TRBJ2-3|-|TRBD1
TGTGCCAGCGGGACAGAGGCTAGCACAGATACGCAGTATTTT
CASGTEASTDTQYF
>TRBV30|TRBJ2-4|once|-
TGTGCCTGGAGCGGTCCCAAAAACATTCAGTACTTC
CAWSGPKNIQYF
>TRBV5-1|TRBJ1-1|-|-
TGCGCCAGCAGAATTACAGAGAACACTGAAGCTTTCTTT
CASRITENTEAFF
>TRBV5-1|TRBJ2-7|-|-
TGCGCCAGCGAATCGGGACACCCTCCTGGGGAGCAGTACTTC
CASESGHPPGEQYF
>TRBV6-6|TRBJ1-6|-|TRBD1
TGTGCCAGCAGTCGACAGGGGCCCTCGGTCGGATCACCCCTCCACTTT
CASSRQGPSVGSPLHF
>TRBV12-5|TRBJ2-7|-|TRBD1
TGTGCTAGTGGTTTACCCCGGGACAGCCTACTCCACTCCTACGAGCAGTACTTC
CASGLPRDSLLHSYEQYF
>TRBV7-2|TRBJ1-4|-|-
TGTGCCAGCAGCCCAAGGGGGAGTACCCATGAAAAACTGTTTTTT
CASSPRGSTHEKLFF
>TRBV4-3|TRBJ1-3|-|TRBD1
TGCGCCAGCAGCCAAGATCCCGGACAGGGAAGGAGAAACACCATATATTTT
CASSQDPGQGRRNTIYF
>TRBV4-2|TRBJ2-2|few|TRBD2
TGTGCCAGCAGCCAACCAGGGACTAGCGGGACTACTCGGGGGGAGCTGTTTTTT
CASSQPGTSGTTRGELFF
>TRBV27|TRBJ2-6|-|-
TGTGCCAGCAGTCGACAGGTGGAAGGGGCCAACGTCCTGACTTTC
CASSRQVEGANVLTF
>TRBV19|TRBJ1-4|-|-
TGTGCCAGTAGTACGGACGAGGGTAATGAAAAACTGTTTTTT
CASSTDEGNEKLFF
>TRBV6-6|TRBJ2-7|few|TRBD2
TGTGCCAGCAGTTCGGGCCCGGGAGGGTTCGAGCAGTACTTC
CASSSGPGGFEQYF
>TRBV20-1|TRBJ2-2|-|TRBD2
TGCAGTGCTCGTGAGGGACTAGCGGGCACCGGGGAGCTGTTTTTT
CSAREGLAGTGELFF
>TRBV7-3|TRBJ1-1|few|-
TGTGCCAGCAGCCCACAGGGCATCGCTGAAGCTTTCTTT
CASSPQGIAEAFF